These T cell receptor beta chains were read from a single sample in a study of OX40 agonist ivuxolimab in advanced cancers. Sequencing was performed with immunoSEQ multiplex PCR; in TCRdb, only in-frame clones are kept and a portion is missing. The table lists 34,000 or so clones, approximately 80% of them singletons. The sample in question was CD4+ or CD8+ T cells sorted from blood, obtained in a trial of the OX40 agonist ivuxolimab. These receptors were taken from an adult with an advanced solid tumor such as melanoma, head and neck, liver or kidney cancer. Each CDR3 is given with its conserved first and last residue. Clone size is not always given. Where it is, it says once, few, many or a class for expanded clones.

clone_size v_call cdr3_length cdr3_aa
- TRBV5-8 13 CASSFDREETQYF
- TRBV29-1 12 CSVESRENGYTF
few TRBV28 15 CASNQGGAGTGELFF
- TRBV6-5 12 CASSSWGTEAFF
- TRBV11-1 17 CASSVRPGGSTNEKLFF
- TRBV27 13 CASRDRESQPQHF
- TRBV9 14 CASSVASGYNEQFF
- TRBV6-1 14 CASSEVGRSNEQFF
- TRBV10-1 12 CASRAGGHIQYF
- TRBV5-4 15 CASRGGQGYTGELFF
- TRBV6-6 14 CAGAPTGNSYEQYF
- TRBV27 13 CASSLGLNTEAFF
- TRBV29-1 13 CSSTQGGAGEQFF
- TRBV5-1 14 CASSWGGLASEQFF
few TRBV11-2 17 CASSRLRGTESSYEQYF
once TRBV6-1 15 CASSDSRQGDQPQHF
- TRBV28 13 CASSLLSAKGYTF
- TRBV11-1 13 CASGTGEWTEAFF
- TRBV6-6 14 CASSPGQGKYEQYF
- TRBV5-4 15 CASSLAVGGNEKLFF
- TRBV4-2 13 CASSQDQDGSQFF
- TRBV28 13 CASDEGVNQPQHF
- TRBV5-5 13 CASSPSTGYEQYF
- TRBV7-6 16 CASSLSTEQTNSPLHF
- TRBV7-2 14 CASSLFNRGTEAFF
- TRBV19 16 CASSFGLAGAQETQYF
- TRBV18 14 CASSPGGGDLTQYF
few TRBV28 11 CASSATWGYTF
- TRBV6-5 14 CASSEGQGGQPQHF
- TRBV18 14 CASSPGTAGNGYTF
- TRBV7-6 13 CASSLTGTDTQYF
- TRBV25-1 15 CASSPRGLRDTEAFF
- TRBV7-9 13 CASSRTGRYGYTF